The 18 T cell receptor beta chains below come from one sample, sequenced in a study of shared clonotypes between healthy human individuals. TCRdb's copy holds only in-frame clones and misses some; the assay was immunoSEQ multiplex PCR. This sample has fewer than 700,000 clones; approximately 95% occur once, and the top ten carry 0.11%. Selected positively for CCR7 and CD45RO-negative, naive CD8 cells excluded terminally differentiated effector memory CD45RA+ cells. Sequenced material: naive CD8+ T cells sorted from blood. These TCRs come from a woman in her twenties or thirties in good health.

This clone was observed a single time. The V and J genes are TRBV10-3 and TRBJ2-1; 9 bases line up with TRBD2. The CDR3 runs 17 residues. Germline V gene data show CDR1 as ENHRY and CDR2 as SYGVKD. V was pared by 7 bases and J by 7 bases, with 17 bases of the junction left unmatched. This CDR3 is CAIKLPREGPGGNEQFF. The CDR3 bases are TGTGCCATCAAACTACCGCGGGAGGGCCCAGGGGGGAATGAGCAGTTCTTC.

The chain uses TRBV2 and TRBJ2-7, with 13 bases that match TRBD2. This CDR3 spans 16 amino acids. Unmatched junction bases numbered 10, after V lost 5 bases and J lost 6 bases. Germline CDR1 reads SNHLY; CDR2 reads FYNNEI. CDR3 amino acids: CASSFGLAGDEGEQYF. The CDR3 DNA reads TGTGCCAGCAGTTTCGGACTAGCGGGAGATGAGGGCGAGCAGTACTTC.

V and J are TRBV28 and TRBJ2-1; 9 bases agree with TRBD2. The J segment lost 7 bases and the V segment lost 2 bases, leaving 6 bases of the junction unmatched. In germline, CDR1 is MDHEN, CDR2 SYDVKM. The CDR3 totals 15 residues. The CDR3 loop reads CASSLRAGGANEQFF. In nucleotides, the CDR3 is TGTGCCAGCAGTTTACGAGCGGGAGGCGCTAATGAGCAGTTCTTC. The full variable domain, in which reference TRBV28 and TRBJ2-1 provide the parts outside the CDR3, is DVKVTQSSRYLVKRTGEKVFLECVQDMDHENMFWYRQDPGLGLRLIYFSYDVKMKEKGDIPEGYSVSREKKERFSLILESASTNQTSMYLCASSLRAGGANEQFFGPGTRLTVL.

This chain connects TRBV15 to TRBJ1-2, with 7 positions matching TRBD1. The junction had 9 bases not matched to a gene; V was cut back by 1 base and J by 4 bases. Per the germline V gene, CDR1 is LNHNV and CDR2 is YYDKDF (reference sequence). This CDR3 contains 16 residues. CDR3 loop: CATSRAGTVEAYGYTF. As DNA, the CDR3 is TGTGCCACCAGCAGAGCAGGGACAGTGGAAGCCTATGGCTACACCTTC.

The rearrangement uses TRBV11-2 and TRBJ1-1; tentative D call: TRBD1 (5 bases). Trimming stripped 1 base from V and 1 base from J, with 16 bases between. The germline V gene encodes CDR1 SGHAT and CDR2 FQNNGV. This CDR3 comprises 17 residues. The DNA for the CDR3 is TGTGCCAGCAGCTTAGTTCCGCCAGGGACCCCGAACACTGAAGCTTTCTTT. Protein sequence: CASSLVPPGTPNTEAFF.

The chain uses TRBV5-6 and TRBJ2-7; the match to TRBD2 covers 14 bases. Germline assignment: CDR1 SGHDT and CDR2 YYEEEE. The CDR3 length is 14 residues. The J segment lost 13 bases and the V segment lost 0 bases, leaving 6 bases of the junction unmatched. CDR3 sequence: CASSLVGTSGSPYF. CDR3 nucleotide sequence: TGTGCCAGCAGCTTGGTGGGGACTAGCGGGAGCCCATACTTC.

The chain combines TRBV6-4 with TRBJ2-7, with 9 bases matching TRBD1. V shed 11 bases and J 6 bases; nucleotides not matched to a gene: 5. The CDR3 consists of 11 residues. Germline assignment: CDR1 MRHNA and CDR2 SNTAGT. CDR3 nucleotide sequence: TGTGCCTGGGGACAGGGAGGCGAGCAGTACTTC. Amino acids: CAWGQGGEQYF.

Comment on this clone: The same CDR3 is also encoded by other DNA sequences in this sample. V and J are TRBV19 and TRBJ1-1; no clear D gene. The V end was cut by 6 bases, the J end by 1 base, with 9 bases between. The CDR3 extends over 13 amino acids. The germline V gene encodes CDR1 LNHDA and CDR2 SQIVND (reference sequence). In DNA form, the CDR3 reads TGTGCCAGTAGCGGAACAGAGAACACTGAAGCTTTCTTT. Protein: CASSGTENTEAFF.

The V gene is TRBV28, the J gene TRBJ1-3, with D unresolved. The CDR3 has 14 amino acids. V shed 7 bases and J shed 0 bases, with 10 bases lying between them. Per the germline V gene, CDR1 is MDHEN and CDR2 is SYDVKM. CDR3 sequence reads: CASTIAPSGNTIYF. As DNA, the CDR3 is TGTGCCAGCACGATAGCCCCCTCTGGAAACACCATATATTTT.

The J gene is TRBJ1-6, the V gene TRBV20-1, with D possibly being TRBD1 (6 bases). The germline V gene has CDR1 DFQATT and CDR2 SNEGSKA (reference sequence). The CDR3 is 11 amino acids. Trimming removed 6 bases at V and 10 bases at J, with 10 bases between. CDR3 in DNA: TGCAGTGCACAGGGAGGATCACCCCTCCACTTT. It yields the protein CSAQGGSPLHF.

A note on this clone: The identical CDR3 is also encoded by other nucleotide sequences in the sample. This chain joins TRBV5-1 and TRBJ2-7; possible D gene TRBD2, 6 bases. The germline V gene encodes CDR1 SGHRS and CDR2 YFSETQ. This CDR3 comprises 14 residues. Trimming removed 2 bases from V and 3 bases from J, with 12 bases in between. The CDR3 here is CASSFSGSSYEQYF. The CDR3, as DNA: TGCGCCAGCAGCTTTAGCGGTTCAAGCTACGAGCAGTACTTC.

The rearrangement uses TRBV28 and TRBJ2-2, with D unresolved. V was pared by 7 bases and J by 2 bases, with 8 bases between. The germline V gene has CDR1 MDHEN and CDR2 SYDVKM. The CDR3 spans 13 residues. The CDR3, as DNA: TGTGCCAGCAAATCAGTTAACACCGGGGAGCTGTTTTTT. Translating it yields CASKSVNTGELFF.

V is TRBV19 and J is TRBJ2-7; D is possibly TRBD1 (6 bases). There are 12 residues in the CDR3. Per germline, CDR1 LNHDA and CDR2 SQIVND (reference sequence). Trimming took off 7 bases at V and 2 bases at J, with 9 bases between the two ends. The CDR3 region is CASNRETYEQYF. CDR3 in DNA: TGTGCCAGTAACAGGGAGACCTACGAGCAGTACTTC.

The chain uses TRBV27 and TRBJ1-1; D is unresolved. Germline V lookup: CDR1 MNHEY, CDR2 SMNVEV (reference sequence). The CDR3 runs to 15 residues. Trimming left V 6 bases short and J 4 bases short, with 18 bases between. CDR3 region: CASSPSSTAATEAFF. CDR3 in DNA: TGTGCCAGCAGCCCTTCATCCACAGCGGCCACTGAAGCTTTCTTT.

There are a few counts of this clone. The V and J genes are TRBV27 and TRBJ2-7; no clear D gene. The V gene's germline CDR1 is MNHEY and CDR2 SMNVEV (reference sequence). There are 11 residues in the CDR3. V was clipped by 4 bases and J by 5 bases, with 6 bases between them. The CDR3 nucleotides read TGTGCCAGCAGTTCTTGGGACGAGCAGTACTTC. It encodes CASSSWDEQYF.

The J gene is TRBJ1-1, the V gene TRBV7-8; maybe TRBD1 (6 bases). The CDR3 extends over 15 amino acids. In germline, CDR1 is SGHVS, CDR2 FQNEAQ. V lost 2 bases to trimming and J lost 1 base, with 11 bases between them. The CDR3 is CASSLPGQENTEAFF. In DNA form, the CDR3 reads TGTGCCAGCAGCTTACCGGGACAAGAGAACACTGAAGCTTTCTTT.

The chain is built from TRBV28 and TRBJ2-7, with 8 bases matching TRBD2. V was pared by 4 bases and J by 5 bases, with 16 bases of the junction left unmatched. In germline, CDR1 is MDHEN, CDR2 SYDVKM. The CDR3 length is 17 residues. The DNA for the CDR3 is TGTGCCAGCAGTTCCCCAAGCGGGCTAGCGGGTATCCACGAGCAGTACTTC. Encoded protein: CASSSPSGLAGIHEQYF.

The chain recombines TRBV7-9 with TRBJ1-1; unclear D gene. The CDR3 is made up of 15 amino acids. CDR1 and CDR2 (germline): SEHNR, FQNEAQ (reference sequence). Trimming pared 1 base from V and 0 bases from J, leaving 9 bases between. CDR3 sequence: CASSLDALMNTEAFF. CDR3 coding DNA: TGTGCCAGCAGCTTAGACGCCCTCATGAACACTGAAGCTTTCTTT.